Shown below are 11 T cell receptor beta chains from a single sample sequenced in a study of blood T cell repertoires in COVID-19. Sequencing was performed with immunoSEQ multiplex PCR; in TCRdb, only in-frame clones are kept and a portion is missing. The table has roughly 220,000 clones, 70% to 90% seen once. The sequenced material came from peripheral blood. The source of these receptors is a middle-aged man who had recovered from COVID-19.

DNA for the CDR3: TGTGCCAGCAGCTTAATGTGGGGCGGAACCAATGAGCAGTTCTTC. Its translation is CASSLMWGGTNEQFF. The rearrangement uses TRBV7-2 and TRBJ2-1, with a possible D match to TRBD1 (5 bases). The V gene lost 2 bases and the J gene lost 6 bases, with 14 bases spanning the gap. CDR3 length: 15 residues. The germline V gene has CDR1 SGHTA and CDR2 FQGNSA. Drawing the rest from reference TRBV7-2 and TRBJ2-1, the complete variable domain is GAGVSQSPSNKVTEKGKDVELRCDPISGHTALYWYRQSLGQGLEFLIYFQGNSAPDKSGLPSDRFSAERTGGSVSTLTIQRTQQEDSAVYLCASSLMWGGTNEQFFGPGTRLTVL.

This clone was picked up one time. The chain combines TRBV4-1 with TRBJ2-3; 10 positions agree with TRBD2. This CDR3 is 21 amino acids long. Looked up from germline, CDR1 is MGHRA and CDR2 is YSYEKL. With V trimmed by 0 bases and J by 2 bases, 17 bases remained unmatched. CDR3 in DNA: TGCGCCAGCAGCCAAGAATCGGAGGGAGCGGGAGGGTCCGGGATCACAGATACGCAGTATTTT. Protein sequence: CASSQESEGAGGSGITDTQYF.

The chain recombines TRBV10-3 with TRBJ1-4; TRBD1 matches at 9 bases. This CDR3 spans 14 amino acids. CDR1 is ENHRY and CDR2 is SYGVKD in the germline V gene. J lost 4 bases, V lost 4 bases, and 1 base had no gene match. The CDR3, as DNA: TGTGCCATCAGTGGGACAGGGGATAATGAAAAACTGTTTTTT. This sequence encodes CAISGTGDNEKLFF.

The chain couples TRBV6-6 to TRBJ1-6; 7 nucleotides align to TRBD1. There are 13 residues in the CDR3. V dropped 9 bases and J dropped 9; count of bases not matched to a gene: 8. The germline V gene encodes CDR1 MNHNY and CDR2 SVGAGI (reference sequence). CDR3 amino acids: CASTGGGGSPLHF. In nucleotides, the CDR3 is TGTGCCAGTACGGGAGGGGGCGGTTCACCCCTCCACTTT.

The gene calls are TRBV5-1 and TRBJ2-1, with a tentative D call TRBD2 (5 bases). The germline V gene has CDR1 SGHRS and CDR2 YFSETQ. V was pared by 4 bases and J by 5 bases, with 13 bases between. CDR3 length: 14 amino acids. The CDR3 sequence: CASSTGQRNNEQFF. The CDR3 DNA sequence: TGCGCCAGCAGCACGGGCCAGCGGAACAATGAGCAGTTCTTC.

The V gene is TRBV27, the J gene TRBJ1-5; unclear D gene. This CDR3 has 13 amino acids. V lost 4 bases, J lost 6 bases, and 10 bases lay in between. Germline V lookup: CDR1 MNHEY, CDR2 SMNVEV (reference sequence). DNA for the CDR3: TGTGCCAGCAGTTACCAGACGGGTCAGCCCCAGCATTTT. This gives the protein CASSYQTGQPQHF.

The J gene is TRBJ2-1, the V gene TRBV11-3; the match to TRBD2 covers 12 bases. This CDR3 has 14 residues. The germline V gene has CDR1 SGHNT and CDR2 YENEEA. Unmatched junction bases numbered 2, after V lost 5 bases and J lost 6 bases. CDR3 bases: TGTGCCAGCAGCCCGGGACTAGCGGGCAATGAGCAGTTCTTC. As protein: CASSPGLAGNEQFF.

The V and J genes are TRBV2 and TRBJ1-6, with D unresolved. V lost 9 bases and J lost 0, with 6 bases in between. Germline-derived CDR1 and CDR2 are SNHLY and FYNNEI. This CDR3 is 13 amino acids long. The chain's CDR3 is CASGVSYNSPLHF. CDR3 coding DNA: TGTGCCAGTGGAGTCTCCTATAATTCACCCCTCCACTTT.

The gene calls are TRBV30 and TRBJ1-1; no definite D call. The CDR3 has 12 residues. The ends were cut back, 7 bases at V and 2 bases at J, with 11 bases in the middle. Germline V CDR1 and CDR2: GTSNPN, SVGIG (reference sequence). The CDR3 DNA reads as TGTGCCTTCCGGGTCACCAACACTGAAGCTTTCTTT. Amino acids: CAFRVTNTEAFF.

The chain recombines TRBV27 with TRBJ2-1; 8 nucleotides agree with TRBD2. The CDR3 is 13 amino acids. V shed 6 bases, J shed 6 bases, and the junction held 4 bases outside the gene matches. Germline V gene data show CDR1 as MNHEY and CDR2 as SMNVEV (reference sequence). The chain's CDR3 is CASRKSGSNEQFF. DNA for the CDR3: TGTGCCAGCAGAAAAAGCGGGAGCAATGAGCAGTTCTTC.

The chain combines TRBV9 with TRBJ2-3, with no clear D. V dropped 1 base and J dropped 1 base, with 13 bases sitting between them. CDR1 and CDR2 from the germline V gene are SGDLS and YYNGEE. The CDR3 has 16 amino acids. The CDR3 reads CASSVNPLFRTDTQYF. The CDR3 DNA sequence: TGTGCCAGCAGCGTAAATCCCCTATTCCGCACAGATACGCAGTATTTT.